Below are 3 T cell receptor beta chains sequenced from a single sample in a study of T cells in Graves' hyperthyroidism and ophthalmopathy. RNA transcripts served as the template for amplifying TCR beta CDR3 regions. The TCR CDR3 first-round RT-PCR relied on the HTBI primer set. TCRdb analysed the multiplex PCR reads with MiXCR anew, one entry per CDR3 protein. The table includes about 560,000 distinct CDR3 sequences, over 15% detected once. The specimen sequenced was blood. The receptors here all came from a woman aged 18-35 years with Graves' hyperthyroidism.

This clonotype was seen repeatedly, ten times or more. The genes are TRBV28 and TRBJ1-5; TRBD1 matches at 7 bases. This CDR3 has 13 residues. The junction had 2 bases not matched to a gene; V was cut back by 7 bases and J by 2 bases. Germline V CDR1 and CDR2: MDHEN, SYDVKM. This chain's CDR3 is CASNTGGNQPQHF. The DNA for the CDR3 is TGTGCCAGCAACACAGGGGGCAATCAGCCCCAGCATTTT.

This sequence joins TRBV6-5 and TRBJ2-1; D may be TRBD2 (6 bases). The CDR3 has 17 residues. Germline CDR1 is MNHEY and CDR2 is SVGAGI. V lost 0 bases and J lost 0, with 12 bases in between. The CDR3, as DNA: TGTGCCAGCAGTTACTCGAGGTGGGACTCCTCCTACAATGAGCAGTTCTTC. Translated: CASSYSRWDSSYNEQFF.

This clonotype has only a few counts. V is TRBV6-1 and J is TRBJ2-3, with D perhaps TRBD2 (6 bases). Germline assignment: CDR1 MNHNS and CDR2 SASEGT. V shed 6 bases and J shed 1 base, with 14 bases lying between them. This CDR3 comprises 15 residues. CDR3 sequence: CASSPGRLGTDTQYF. CDR3 in DNA: TGTGCCAGCAGCCCGGGGAGGCTTGGCACAGATACGCAGTATTTT.